This paragraph reports one T cell receptor (beta chain). The clone's antigen remains unknown. Base quality data are lacking; no much larger clone is found one base away. This entry is derived from a study of OX40 agonist ivuxolimab in advanced cancers. Study-level background: Ivuxolimab, which targeted the costimulatory receptor OX40 (CD134), was an agonistic, fully human IgG2 monoclonal antibody. Partial responses occurred in three dose-escalation patients: two with cutaneous melanoma and one with hepatocellular carcinoma. Prior anti-PD-1, anti-PD-L1 or anti-CTLA-4 therapy was permitted, and checkpoint inhibitors had been received by about 44% of dose-escalation patients. Of the approximately 54 patients in dose escalation, around 19 had hepatocellular carcinoma, roughly 15 had melanoma, 9 had renal cell carcinoma and 9 had head and neck cancer. The purpose of peripheral TCRbeta sequencing was to test whether ivuxolimab changed TCR sequence diversity and led to clonal T-cell expansion. The dose-escalation cohort was 82.7% male with a mean age of roughly 60 years, ranging from 23 to 79. Intravenous ivuxolimab was administered to patients every 2 weeks at six dose levels: 0.01, 0.1, 0.3, 1.5, 3 and 10 mg/kg. The paper reports the monotherapy dose-escalation portion (N = 52 patients) of the phase I ivuxolimab trial. Overall results and qualifications from the work: In the 0.1-3.0 mg/kg groups, partial responders were among the patients with the lowest normalized peripheral clonal expansion, particularly in CD8+ T cells. At doses from 0.1 to 3.0 mg/kg, clonal expansion was seen in both CD4+ and CD8+ blood T cells between baseline and week 6. After ivuxolimab, CD8+ T cells had more expanded clones than CD4+ T cells on average. Low levels of normalized T-cell clonal expansion were also seen in some nonresponding patients. Which antigens the clonally expanded peripheral T cells were specific for was not determined.

Inclusive of the bounding cysteine and phenylalanine, the CDR3 is 14 residues long. Here the CDR3 DNA is all that survives: 42 bases in frame from base 1. CDR1 is given as MNHNS and CDR2 as SASEGT, both from the germline V gene. Trimming takes 2 bases from V and 8 bases from J, and the germline ends sit 12 bases apart. Genomic DNA was extracted from sorted cells for sequencing of the TCRbeta CDR3 region. The immunoSEQ Assay was used for sequencing of TCRbeta CDR3 regions. This immuneACCESS table, as held by TCRdb, lists in-frame sequences with V and J called but not all clones. Of the missing ones, under half trace to an unresolved V gene in checked studies; the others have no known cause. This sample gives roughly 50,000 clones in total; roughly 86% of them show up just once. The ten largest make up around 1.3% of the sample. The trial excluded patients who had a history of autoimmune disease or were on systemic immunosuppression. Peripheral blood for TCR sequencing was collected from all dose cohorts at baseline, on cycle 4 day 1, and on cycle 7 day 1. The samples were drawn from a first-in-human, open-label, multicenter phase I dose-escalation trial of ivuxolimab. Adults with locally advanced or metastatic melanoma, renal cell, hepatocellular, or head and neck squamous cell carcinoma were enrolled in the trial. Before TCR sequencing, CD4+ and CD8+ T cells were separately sorted from peripheral blood.

The rearranged segments are TRBV6-1 and TRBJ1-4; no D segment can be confidently identified. Here the sequenced sample was CD4+ or CD8+ T cells sorted from blood, taken in a trial of the OX40 agonist ivuxolimab. This TCR was recovered from an adult with an advanced solid tumor such as melanoma, head and neck, liver or kidney cancer. The base sequence is TGTGCCAGCAGTGAACAGCCGTTTCGAGAAAAACTGTTTTTT. Its translation reads: CASSEQPFREKLFF.